This T cell receptor beta chain was retrieved from a study of OX40 agonist ivuxolimab in advanced cancers. Whole-study context: Patients enrolled in dose escalation were diagnosed with hepatocellular carcinoma, melanoma, renal cell or head and neck cancer. Study-level points and caveats: Low levels of normalized T-cell clonal expansion also appeared in some nonresponders. Clonal expansion by week 6 occurred in CD4+ and CD8+ blood T cells (at 0.1 to 3.0 mg/kg).

The CDR3 contains 17 residues. Between the trimmed V and J ends, which lost 0 bases and 6 bases, there was a span of 21 bases. Germline lookup yields CDR1 SGHNT and CDR2 YYREEE (reference sequence). As to this clone: As yet, its antigen is unknown.

Data came from immunoSEQ multiplex PCR; TCRdb stores just in-frame clones and leaves some out. The repertoire holds roughly 65,000 clones, with roughly 88% as singletons. Peripheral blood came from all dose cohorts at three timepoints. The specimen was CD4+ or CD8+ T cells sorted from blood, collected in a trial of the OX40 agonist ivuxolimab. The chain has TRBV5-4 and TRBJ1-2, with D possibly matching TRBD1 (5 bases). This TCR was recovered from an adult with an advanced solid tumor such as melanoma, head and neck, liver or kidney cancer. The CDR3 reads CASSLDPLQGLFDGYTF. CDR3 nucleotides: TGTGCCAGCAGCTTGGACCCCCTGCAGGGCCTATTCGATGGCTACACCTTC.